The present T cell receptor (beta chain) was sequenced within a study of early T cells in non-severe SARS-CoV-2 infection. Whole-study context: Unsorted whole-blood RNA was sequenced in bulk, leaving chains unpaired.

In TCRdb, the 5' RACE reads were re-called with MiXCR into one record per CDR3 protein. The data show about 48,000 distinct CDR3 sequences, around 14% seen once. Overall study results and limits: Matching results from VDJdb favored anti-spike CD8 responses, leaving private and CD4 specificities undetected.

This clonotype showed up many times. Its antigen is as yet unknown. The CDR3 is made up of 13 amino acids. V was trimmed by 1 base and J by 9 bases, leaving 12 bases between them. Germline V lookup: CDR1 SGHNT, CDR2 YENEEA. The rearrangement links TRBV11-3 to TRBJ1-1, with D possibly matching TRBD1 (5 bases). The sample consisted of whole blood. This receptor was obtained from an adult who was a healthcare worker with PCR-confirmed SARS-CoV-2 infection or an uninfected control (not recorded which). Written as DNA, the CDR3 is TGTGCCAGCAGCTTAGGCGGGACGGATAAAGCTTTCTTT. Protein product: CASSLGGTDKAFF.